This T cell receptor (beta chain) originates from a study of vaccination and CD4 T cells after COVID-19. The study sequenced cultured CD4+ T cell DNA using the Oncomine TCR Beta short-read assay. TCRdb itself ran the PCR reads through MiXCR, one entry per CDR3 protein. The table has some 16,000 distinct CDR3 sequences, approximately 50% seen once; the top ten hold 9% to 12%. Documented treatment: approximately 10-day PBMC culture with coronavirus spike peptide pools or control peptides (ViraFEST assay). At days 3 and 7, half the medium was exchanged for fresh IL-2 medium. About this clonotype itself: The target antigen is unknown.

Sequences were obtained from CD4+ T cells from blood, cultured in vitro. The TCR sequence derives from a human donor who had recovered from COVID-19.

The DNA for the CDR3 is TGCAGTGCTAGGAGGGACAGCTATGGCTACACCTTC. Translating it yields CSARRDSYGYTF. This chain connects TRBV20-1 to TRBJ1-2; 7 bases are shared with TRBD1. V lost 3 bases to trimming and J lost 4 bases; unmatched junction nucleotides: 2. This CDR3 spans 12 amino acids. Germline V gene sequence: CDR1 DFQATT, CDR2 SNEGSKA (reference sequence).